This record covers a single TCR beta chain. Its antigen is not known. Reverse transcription of all isolated RNA meant that expressed TCRB transcripts were sequenced. Sequenced by immunoSEQ multiplex PCR; TCRdb stores in-frame clones only, minus some. The data hold over 650,000 clones, with 11% to 15% observed a single time. Germline V gene data show CDR1 as GTSNPN and CDR2 as SVGIG (reference sequence). Unmatched junction bases numbered 4, after V lost 5 bases and J lost 4 bases. This CDR3 comprises 13 residues. Isolation of CD4+ naive, central memory, regulatory and stem cell-like memory cells was achieved by sorting via CD45RO/CCR7/CD25/CD127/CD95/CD27. These data belong to a study of beta chain features in type 1 diabetes. Study-wide results and limits: All four CD4+ subsets of Type 1 diabetes patients contained TCRB CDR3s that were moderately but significantly shorter.

The rearrangement joins TRBV30 to TRBJ2-3; 9 bases map to TRBD1. Sequenced input: naive CD4+ T cells from blood. This TCR derives from a young man with type 1 diabetes. This CDR3 reads CAWLGQGADTQYF. The CDR3 DNA sequence: TGTGCCTGGTTGGGACAGGGAGCAGATACGCAGTATTTT.